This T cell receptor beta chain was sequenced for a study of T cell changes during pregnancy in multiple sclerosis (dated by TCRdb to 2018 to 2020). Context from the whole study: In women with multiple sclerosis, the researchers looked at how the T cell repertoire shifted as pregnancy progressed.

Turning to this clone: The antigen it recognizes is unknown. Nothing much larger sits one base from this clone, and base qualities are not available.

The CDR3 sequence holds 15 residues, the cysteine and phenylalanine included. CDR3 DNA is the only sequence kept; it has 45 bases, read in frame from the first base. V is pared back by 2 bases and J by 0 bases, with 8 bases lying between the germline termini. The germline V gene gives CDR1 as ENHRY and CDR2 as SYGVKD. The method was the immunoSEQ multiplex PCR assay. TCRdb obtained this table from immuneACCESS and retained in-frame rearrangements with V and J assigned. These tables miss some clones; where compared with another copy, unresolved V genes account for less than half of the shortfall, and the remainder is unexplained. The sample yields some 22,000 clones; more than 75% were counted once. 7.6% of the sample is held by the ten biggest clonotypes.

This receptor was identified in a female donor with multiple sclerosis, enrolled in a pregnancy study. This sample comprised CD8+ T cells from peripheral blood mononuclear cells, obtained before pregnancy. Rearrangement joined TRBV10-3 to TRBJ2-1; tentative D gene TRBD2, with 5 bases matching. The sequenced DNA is TGTGCCATCAGTGAGCGAGAGGGCTCCTACAATGAGCAGTTCTTC. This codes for CAISEREGSYNEQFF.